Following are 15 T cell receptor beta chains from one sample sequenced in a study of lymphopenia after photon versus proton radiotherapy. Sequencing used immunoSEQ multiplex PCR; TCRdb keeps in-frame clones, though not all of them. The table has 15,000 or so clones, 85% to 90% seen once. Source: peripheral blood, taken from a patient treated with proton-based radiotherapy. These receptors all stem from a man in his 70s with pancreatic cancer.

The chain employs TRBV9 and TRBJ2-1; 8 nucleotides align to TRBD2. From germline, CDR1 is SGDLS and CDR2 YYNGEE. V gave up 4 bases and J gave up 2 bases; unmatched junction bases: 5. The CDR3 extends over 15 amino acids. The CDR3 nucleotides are TGTGCCAGCAGCCCCCGGGAGGGCGCCTACAATGAGCAGTTCTTC. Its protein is CASSPREGAYNEQFF.

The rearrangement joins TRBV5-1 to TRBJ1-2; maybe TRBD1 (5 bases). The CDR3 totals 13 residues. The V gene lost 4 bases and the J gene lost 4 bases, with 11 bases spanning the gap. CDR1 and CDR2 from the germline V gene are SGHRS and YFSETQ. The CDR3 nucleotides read TGCGCCAGCAGCCTAGGGGACGGCTATGGCTACACCTTC. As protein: CASSLGDGYGYTF.

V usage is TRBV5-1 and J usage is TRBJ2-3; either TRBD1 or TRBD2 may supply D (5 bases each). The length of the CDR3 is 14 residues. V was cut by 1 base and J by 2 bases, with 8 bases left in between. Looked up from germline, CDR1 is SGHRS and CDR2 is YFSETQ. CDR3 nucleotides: TGCGCCAGCAGCTTGATCGGGGCCACAGATACGCAGTATTTT. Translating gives CASSLIGATDTQYF.

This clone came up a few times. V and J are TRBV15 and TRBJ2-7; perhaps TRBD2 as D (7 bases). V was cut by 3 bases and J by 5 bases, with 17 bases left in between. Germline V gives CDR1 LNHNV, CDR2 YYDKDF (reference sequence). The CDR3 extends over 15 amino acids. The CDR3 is CATSREGGAANEQYF. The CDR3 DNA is TGTGCCACCAGCAGGGAGGGGGGGGCGGCTAACGAGCAGTACTTC.

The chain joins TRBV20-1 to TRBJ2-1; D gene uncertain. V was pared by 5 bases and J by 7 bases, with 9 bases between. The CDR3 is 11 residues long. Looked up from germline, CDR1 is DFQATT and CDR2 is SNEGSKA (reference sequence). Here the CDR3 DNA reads TGCAGTGCTCAGTCGTGGAATGAGCAGTTCTTC. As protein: CSAQSWNEQFF.

This chain's CDR3 is CASSSPEGWDYNYGYTF. The CDR3 nucleotides read TGCGCCAGCAGCTCGCCTGAAGGATGGGACTATAACTATGGCTACACCTTC. The chain combines TRBV5-1 with TRBJ1-2; perhaps TRBD1 as D (5 bases). Germline assignment: CDR1 SGHRS and CDR2 YFSETQ. The CDR3 length is 17 residues. Trimming pared 3 bases from V and 1 base from J, leaving 19 bases between.

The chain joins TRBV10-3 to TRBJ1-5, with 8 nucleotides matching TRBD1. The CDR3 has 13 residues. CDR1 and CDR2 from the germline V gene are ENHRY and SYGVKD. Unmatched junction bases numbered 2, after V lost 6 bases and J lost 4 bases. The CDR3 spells CAIRDRENQPQHF. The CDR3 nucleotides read TGTGCCATCAGGGACAGGGAAAATCAGCCCCAGCATTTT.

The CDR3 loop reads CASSPLDPKTQYF. CDR3 nucleotide sequence: TGCGCCAGCAGCCCCTTAGATCCAAAGACCCAGTACTTC. This chain links TRBV4-1 with TRBJ2-5; D gene ambiguous. The germline V gene encodes CDR1 MGHRA and CDR2 YSYEKL. The CDR3 loop spans 13 amino acids. V was pared by 4 bases and J by 6 bases, with 12 bases between.

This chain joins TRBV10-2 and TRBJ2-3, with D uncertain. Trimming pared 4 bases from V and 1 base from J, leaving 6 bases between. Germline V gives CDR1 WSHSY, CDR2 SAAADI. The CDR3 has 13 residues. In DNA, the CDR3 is TGCGCCAGCAGTGTGACTCGCACAGATACGCAGTATTTT. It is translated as CASSVTRTDTQYF.

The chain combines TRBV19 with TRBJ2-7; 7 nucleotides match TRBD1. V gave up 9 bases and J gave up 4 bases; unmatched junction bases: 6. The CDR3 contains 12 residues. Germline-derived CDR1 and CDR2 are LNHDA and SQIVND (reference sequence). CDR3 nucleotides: TGTGCCAGCGGGGACAGTGCTTACGAGCAGTACTTC. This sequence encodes CASGDSAYEQYF.

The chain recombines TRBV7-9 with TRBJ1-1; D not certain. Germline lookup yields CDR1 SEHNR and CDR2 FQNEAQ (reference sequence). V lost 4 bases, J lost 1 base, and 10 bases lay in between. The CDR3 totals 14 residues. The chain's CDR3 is CASSSVGENTEAFF. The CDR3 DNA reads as TGTGCCAGCAGCTCCGTCGGGGAGAACACTGAAGCTTTCTTT. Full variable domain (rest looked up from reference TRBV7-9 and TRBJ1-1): DTGVSQNPRHKITKRGQNVTFRCDPISEHNRLYWYRQTLGQGPEFLTYFQNEAQLEKSRLLSDRFSAERPKGSFSTLEIQRTEQGDSAMYLCASSSVGENTEAFFGQGTRLTVV.

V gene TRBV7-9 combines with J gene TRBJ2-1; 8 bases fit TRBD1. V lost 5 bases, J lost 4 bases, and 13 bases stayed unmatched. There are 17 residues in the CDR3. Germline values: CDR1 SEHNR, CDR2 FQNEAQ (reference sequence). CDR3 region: CASSQTLTGAAYNEQFF. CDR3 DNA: TGTGCCAGCAGCCAAACGCTGACAGGGGCGGCATACAATGAGCAGTTCTTC.

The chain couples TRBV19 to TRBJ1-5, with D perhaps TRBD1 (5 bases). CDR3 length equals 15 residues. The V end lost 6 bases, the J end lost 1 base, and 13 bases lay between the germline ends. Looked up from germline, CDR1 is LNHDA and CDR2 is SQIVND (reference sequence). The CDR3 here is CASSQGFTSNQPQHF. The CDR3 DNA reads TGTGCCAGTAGCCAGGGTTTTACGAGCAATCAGCCCCAGCATTTT.

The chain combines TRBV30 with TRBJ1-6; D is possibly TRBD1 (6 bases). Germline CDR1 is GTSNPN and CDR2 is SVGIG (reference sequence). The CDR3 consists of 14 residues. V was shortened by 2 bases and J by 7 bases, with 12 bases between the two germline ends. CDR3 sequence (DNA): TGTGCCTGGAGTAAAGGGGGAGAGAATTCACCCCTCCACTTT. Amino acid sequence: CAWSKGGENSPLHF.

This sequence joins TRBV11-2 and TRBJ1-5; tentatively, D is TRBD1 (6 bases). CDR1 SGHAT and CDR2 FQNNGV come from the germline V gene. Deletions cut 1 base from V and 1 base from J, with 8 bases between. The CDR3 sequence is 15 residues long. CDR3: CASSLGRGSNQPQHF. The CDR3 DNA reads TGTGCCAGCAGCTTAGGAAGGGGGAGCAATCAGCCCCAGCATTTT. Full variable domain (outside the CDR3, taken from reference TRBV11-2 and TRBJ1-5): EAGVAQSPRYKIIEKRQSVAFWCNPISGHATLYWYQQILGQGPKLLIQFQNNGVVDDSQLPKDRFSAERLKGVDSTLKIQPAKLEDSAVYLCASSLGRGSNQPQHFGDGTRLSIL.